The rows below give T cell receptor beta chains drawn from one sample of a study of shared clonotypes between healthy human individuals. The method was immunoSEQ multiplex PCR; TCRdb's version includes in-frame clones alone and lacks a portion of them. The table includes about half a million clones, 65% to 80% detected once. Sequencing used PBMCs. The source is a woman in her 40s in good health. Some clones in this sample may be carry-over from other donors' samples. Each CDR3 is given with its conserved first and last residue. The D gene is left open where the match is weak. Size tells how often a clone was seen (once, few, many) or the class of an expanded clone, and some rows leave it out.

cdr3_nt,cdr3_aa,j_call,clone_size,v_call,d_call
TGTGCCAGCAGCCGGGGCAGGGAAAAACTGTTTTTT,CASSRGREKLFF,TRBJ1-4,NA,TRBV14,NA
TGTGCCAGCAGTGAAGCATCGGACAGGCGTTCGTACGAGCAGTACTTC,CASSEASDRRSYEQYF,TRBJ2-7,NA,TRBV2,TRBD1
TGTGCCAGCAGGCTCGGTGGGGTATCTAGTCAGCCCCAGCATTTT,CASRLGGVSSQPQHF,TRBJ1-5,NA,TRBV28,NA
TGTGCCAGCAGCTTTGGGGGGAGTCAGCCCCAGCATTTT,CASSFGGSQPQHF,TRBJ1-5,once,TRBV7-9,NA
TGCGCCAGCAGCACAGGGTTCACGGGCTGGTACGAGCAGTACTTC,CASSTGFTGWYEQYF,TRBJ2-7,once,TRBV5-1,NA
TGTGCCAGCAGCGCTAGCGGGGGGGCAGATACGCAGTATTTT,CASSASGGADTQYF,TRBJ2-3,NA,TRBV9,TRBD2
TGTGCCAGCAGCACCGGGGACACAGATACGCAGTATTTT,CASSTGDTDTQYF,TRBJ2-3,NA,TRBV5-4,NA
TGTGCCAGCAGTTCCCGGGACAGGGGATACAATGAGCAGTTCTTC,CASSSRDRGYNEQFF,TRBJ2-1,NA,TRBV6-5,TRBD1
TGTGCCAGCAGCCGACAGGATAGTAACACTGAAGCTTTCTTT,CASSRQDSNTEAFF,TRBJ1-1,NA,TRBV7-9,NA
TGTGCCAGCAGAGGGACTAGCGGCCAAGAGACCCAGTACTTC,CASRGTSGQETQYF,TRBJ2-5,NA,TRBV27,TRBD2
TGTGCAAGTCGCACGTCGGGGGTGAGCCCCCATGAGCAGTTCTTC,CASRTSGVSPHEQFF,TRBJ2-1,few,TRBV12-2,NA
TGTGCCAGCAGTGATTTGAGCGGGAGGGCCGTCGAGCAGTACTTC,CASSDLSGRAVEQYF,TRBJ2-7,NA,TRBV2,TRBD2
TGCAGCGTTCCCCTGGGGGGCCTGAACTATGGCTACACCTTC,CSVPLGGLNYGYTF,TRBJ1-2,many,TRBV29-1,NA
TGTGCCAGCAGTGAAGGGCTGAACTATGGCTACACCTTC,CASSEGLNYGYTF,TRBJ1-2,NA,TRBV6-1,NA
TGTGCCAGCAGTGTCAGTATCAATCAGCCCCAGCATTTT,CASSVSINQPQHF,TRBJ1-5,NA,TRBV2,NA
TGTGCCAGCAGTGGGACTAGCGGGAGTTCGGAGACCCAGTACTTC,CASSGTSGSSETQYF,TRBJ2-5,NA,TRBV6-6,TRBD2
TGTGCCAGCTCAGTAGGACAGACACCGGATACGCAGTATTTT,CASSVGQTPDTQYF,TRBJ2-3,NA,TRBV18,NA
TGTGCCAGCATCCCAAACAGGGGTGGTGGTGAAAAACTGTTTTTT,CASIPNRGGGEKLFF,TRBJ1-4,NA,TRBV28,TRBD1
TGTGCCAGCAGCTTAAGGGACCCGGGACTAGCGCGATATGAGCAGTTCTTC,CASSLRDPGLARYEQFF,TRBJ2-1,NA,TRBV7-9,TRBD2
TGTGCCAGCACAGGGCTAGCGGCCACCGGGGAGCTGTTTTTT,CASTGLAATGELFF,TRBJ2-2,NA,TRBV27,TRBD2
TGCGCCAGCAGCTTGGCCCTGGGACAGGGGAACACCGGGGAGCTGTTTTTT,CASSLALGQGNTGELFF,TRBJ2-2,NA,TRBV5-1,TRBD1
TGTGCCAGCAGTAAACAGGGAACTAGCACAGATACGCAGTATTTT,CASSKQGTSTDTQYF,TRBJ2-3,NA,TRBV6-5,NA
TGTGCCAGCAGCTTAGCGGGAGGAATCGGGGAGACCCAGTACTTC,CASSLAGGIGETQYF,TRBJ2-5,NA,TRBV11-3,TRBD2
TGTGCCAGCAGCTTATCTGTAGGGTATATCTACGAGCAGTACTTC,CASSLSVGYIYEQYF,TRBJ2-7,once,TRBV11-2,NA
TGTGCCAGTAGCCTCGGGACAGGGGTCGACGAGCAGTACTTC,CASSLGTGVDEQYF,TRBJ2-7,NA,TRBV19,TRBD1
TGTGCCAGCAGCCAAGTCCTGGGACAGGTATATGGCTACACCTTC,CASSQVLGQVYGYTF,TRBJ1-2,NA,TRBV4-2,TRBD1
TGCGCCAGCAGCCAAGATAACCGGGAGGGTACAGATACGCAGTATTTT,CASSQDNREGTDTQYF,TRBJ2-3,NA,TRBV4-1,TRBD2
TGCAGTGCTAGAGATTCCCCGGGAGCTTACTTC,CSARDSPGAYF,TRBJ2-7,NA,TRBV20-1,NA
TGCGCCAGCAGCCGGACCGAGGGGGACAGGTATTCCAACGAGCAGCACTTC,CASSRTEGDRYSNEQHF,TRBJ2-7,NA,TRBV4-1,TRBD1
TGTGCCAGCAGCCCCGGCCCCGGGACTCCGGACACCGGGGAGCTGTTTTTT,CASSPGPGTPDTGELFF,TRBJ2-2,few,TRBV7-2,NA
TGTGCCATCAGTGAGAAGGGACTAGCGGGAGGGACAGATACGCAGTATTTT,CAISEKGLAGGTDTQYF,TRBJ2-3,many,TRBV10-3,TRBD2
TGTGCCAGCAGTGAACAGTTACTAGCGGGAAACTACGAGCAGTACTTC,CASSEQLLAGNYEQYF,TRBJ2-7,few,TRBV6-1,TRBD2
TGTGCCAGCAAGGGCTCGGCTAGCGGGAACCACTACGAGCAGTACTTC,CASKGSASGNHYEQYF,TRBJ2-7,once,TRBV28,TRBD2
TGTGCCAGCAGTTTTACAGGGCCCCCAACTAATGAAAAACTGTTTTTT,CASSFTGPPTNEKLFF,TRBJ1-4,NA,TRBV28,NA
TGTGCCAGCAGCATATCACAGAACACTGAAGCTTTCTTT,CASSISQNTEAFF,TRBJ1-1,NA,TRBV7-3,NA
TGTGCCAGCAGCTTGGGACTAGCGGGAGGGGAGACCCAGTACTTC,CASSLGLAGGETQYF,TRBJ2-5,NA,TRBV5-4,TRBD2
TGCGCCAGCAGCTCGAGGGAGAACACTGAAGCTTTCTTT,CASSSRENTEAFF,TRBJ1-1,NA,TRBV5-1,NA
TGCGCCAGCAGCCCGGGACAGGGGGCCTTTGGAAACACCATATATTTT,CASSPGQGAFGNTIYF,TRBJ1-3,NA,TRBV5-1,TRBD1
TGCGCCAGCAGCCTTAGACAGGGGTTGGGCTACGAGCAGTACTTC,CASSLRQGLGYEQYF,TRBJ2-7,few,TRBV5-1,TRBD1
TGTGCCAGCAGCCGGCCCCCGTACGAGCAGTACTTC,CASSRPPYEQYF,TRBJ2-7,few,TRBV7-9,NA
TGTGCCAGCAGCAAAGGAGTCCCAGAGACCCAGTACTTC,CASSKGVPETQYF,TRBJ2-5,NA,TRBV21-1,NA
TGTGCCAGCAGTTTTAGTCCGGGACTAGCGTTCAATAATGAGCAGTTCTTC,CASSFSPGLAFNNEQFF,TRBJ2-1,NA,TRBV27,TRBD2
TGCGCCAGCAGCTTGGGAGCGGGGGGCTTCACAGATACGCAGTATTTT,CASSLGAGGFTDTQYF,TRBJ2-3,NA,TRBV5-1,TRBD2
TGTGCCAGTAGCCCCGGACGGCCCTATGGCTACACCTTC,CASSPGRPYGYTF,TRBJ1-2,NA,TRBV27,NA
TGTGCCAGCAGCTTACTATGGGGCTTGGAGAACACTGAAGCTTTCTTT,CASSLLWGLENTEAFF,TRBJ1-1,NA,TRBV7-3,NA
TGCGCCAGCAGCCAAGAGCCAGCCAGGAGAGAGCAGTACTTC,CASSQEPARREQYF,TRBJ2-7,NA,TRBV4-1,NA
TGTGCCAGCAGTTACTTTCCCACAGTCACCTACGAGCAGTACTTC,CASSYFPTVTYEQYF,TRBJ2-7,NA,TRBV5-4,NA
TGCGCCAGCAGCCACAGGACTAGGGAGAGCTCCTACGAGCAGTACTTC,CASSHRTRESSYEQYF,TRBJ2-7,NA,TRBV4-1,TRBD2
TGTGCCACCAGGAGTGGGGGGGGCCGAGAGACCCAGTACTTC,CATRSGGGRETQYF,TRBJ2-5,NA,TRBV15,NA
TGCGCCAGCAGCTGGGGCTCCCGAGGTGGGTACAATGAGCAGTTCTTC,CASSWGSRGGYNEQFF,TRBJ2-1,NA,TRBV5-1,NA
TGTGCCTGGAGTAGCCTATACGAGCAGTACTTC,CAWSSLYEQYF,TRBJ2-7,NA,TRBV30,NA
TGTGCCAGCAGCCCTGGGAGGGCCCCCCAGCCCCAGCATTTT,CASSPGRAPQPQHF,TRBJ1-5,NA,TRBV7-2,NA
TGTGCCAGCAGTGACGGGCAAAACATTCAGTACTTC,CASSDGQNIQYF,TRBJ2-4,NA,TRBV6-1,NA
TGTGCCAGCGGCGATTCCCGCAGCGGGAGCTACGAGCAGTACTTC,CASGDSRSGSYEQYF,TRBJ2-7,NA,TRBV27,TRBD2